Below, 5 T cell receptor beta chains from the same sample are listed, as sequenced in a study of blood T cell repertoires in COVID-19. TCRdb keeps only in-frame clones here, not all; method: immunoSEQ multiplex PCR. This table holds 65,000 to 80,000 clones, around nine tenths found once. The sample was peripheral blood. The receptors come from a human donor in a cohort sampled during active COVID-19.

The genes are TRBV5-1 and TRBJ2-7; 8 bases fit TRBD2. Looked up from germline, CDR1 is SGHRS and CDR2 is YFSETQ. After removal of 3 bases from V and 2 bases from J, the junction contained 7 bases not matched to a gene. The CDR3 runs to 15 residues. The CDR3 is CASSSTSGPAYEQYF. The CDR3 nucleotides are TGCGCCAGCAGCTCCACTAGCGGTCCTGCCTACGAGCAGTACTTC. The full variable domain, its missing parts supplied by reference TRBV5-1 and TRBJ2-7, is KAGVTQTPRYLIKTRGQQVTLSCSPISGHRSVSWYQQTPGQGLQFLFEYFSETQRNKGNFPGRFSGRQFSNSRSEMNVSTLELGDSALYLCASSSTSGPAYEQYFGPGTRLTVT.

The chain links TRBV28 to TRBJ1-2; 7 bases map to TRBD1. Losses at the gene ends were 6 bases for V and 8 bases for J; bases not matched to a gene: 24. The CDR3 runs to 18 residues. Germline V gene lookup returns CDR1 MDHEN and CDR2 SYDVKM. This chain's CDR3 is CASSPLTGGDSGGMGYTF. For the CDR3, the DNA is TGTGCCAGCAGCCCCCTAACTGGGGGGGACAGCGGGGGAATGGGCTACACCTTC.

The V and J genes are TRBV24-1 and TRBJ1-2; no clear D. Trimming left V 5 bases short and J 7 bases short, with 7 bases between. Germline CDR1 and CDR2: KGHDR and SFDVKD. The CDR3 spans 11 residues. The CDR3 region has the DNA TGTGCCACCAGTGGCGACTCTGGCTACACCTTC. Protein: CATSGDSGYTF.

The chain uses TRBV2 and TRBJ2-2, with 7 bases that match TRBD2. The CDR3 extends over 18 amino acids. Trimming removed 3 bases from V and 5 bases from J; junction bases left unmatched: 15. Germline V gene data show CDR1 as SNHLY and CDR2 as FYNNEI. The CDR3 is CASSDPILGGRRTGELFF. The CDR3 nucleotides read TGTGCCAGCAGTGATCCCATTCTGGGCGGGAGACGTACCGGGGAGCTGTTTTTT.

The chain combines TRBV6-5 with TRBJ2-7; D is ambiguous. Trimming left V 2 bases short and J 1 base short, with 9 bases between. Germline V CDR1 and CDR2: MNHEY, SVGAGI. The CDR3 sequence is 14 residues long. CDR3 protein: CASSYHPGSYEQYF. The CDR3 DNA reads TGTGCCAGCAGTTACCACCCAGGTTCCTACGAGCAGTACTTC.